A selection of T cell receptor beta chains follows, all from one sample in a study of identical twins. TCRdb passed the 5' RACE reads through MiXCR, listing each CDR3 protein once. The data contain around 490,000 distinct CDR3 sequences, 20% to 25% of them singletons. Another study also made use of these data, one on yellow fever vaccine responses in identical twins.

Sequenced material: CD4+ T cells sorted from blood. These receptors all come from a woman aged 18-30 years in good health. Both conserved end residues are part of each CDR3. Each record gives: clone size, V gene, J gene, D gene, CDR3 protein, CDR3 DNA. A D gene is named only where the DNA matches it firmly. Where a row states a size, it is once, few, many or the class of an expanded clone; other rows omit it.

few	TRBV24-1	TRBJ2-5	NA	CATSDFGGSGKQETQYF	TGTGCCACCAGTGATTTTGGGGGTAGCGGAAAACAAGAGACCCAGTACTTC
NA	TRBV10-3	TRBJ2-1	NA	CAISDRRESSYNEQFF	TGTGCCATCAGTGACCGTCGGGAGTCCTCCTACAATGAGCAGTTCTTC
many	TRBV2	TRBJ1-2	NA	CASKGQLYGYTF	TGTGCCAGCAAAGGACAGCTCTATGGCTACACCTTC
NA	TRBV18	TRBJ1-6	TRBD1	CASSRTGGAADNSPLHF	TGCGCCAGCTCACGAACAGGGGGCGCCGCGGATAATTCACCCCTCCACTTT
NA	TRBV24-1	TRBJ2-2	NA	CATRADANTGELFF	TGTGCCACCAGGGCAGACGCGAACACCGGGGAGCTGTTTTTT
few	TRBV27	TRBJ2-2	TRBD2	CASSVLAEYTGELFF	TGTGCCAGCAGTGTACTAGCGGAATATACCGGGGAGCTGTTTTTT
NA	TRBV3-1	TRBJ1-5	NA	CASSHGETNQPQHF	TGTGCCAGCAGCCATGGGGAGACAAATCAGCCCCAGCATTTT
few	TRBV5-1	TRBJ2-1	TRBD2	CASSLGLQRLAGDEYNEQFF	TGCGCCAGCAGCTTGGGGCTCCAACGACTAGCGGGAGACGAATACAATGAGCAGTTCTTC
NA	TRBV24-1	TRBJ2-3	NA	CATSDEIAAGRRDTQYF	TGTGCCACCAGTGATGAAATAGCTGCGGGTCGCAGGGATACGCAGTATTTT
NA	TRBV29-1	TRBJ2-3	NA	CSVFWSTDTQYF	TGCAGCGTGTTTTGGAGCACAGATACGCAGTATTTT